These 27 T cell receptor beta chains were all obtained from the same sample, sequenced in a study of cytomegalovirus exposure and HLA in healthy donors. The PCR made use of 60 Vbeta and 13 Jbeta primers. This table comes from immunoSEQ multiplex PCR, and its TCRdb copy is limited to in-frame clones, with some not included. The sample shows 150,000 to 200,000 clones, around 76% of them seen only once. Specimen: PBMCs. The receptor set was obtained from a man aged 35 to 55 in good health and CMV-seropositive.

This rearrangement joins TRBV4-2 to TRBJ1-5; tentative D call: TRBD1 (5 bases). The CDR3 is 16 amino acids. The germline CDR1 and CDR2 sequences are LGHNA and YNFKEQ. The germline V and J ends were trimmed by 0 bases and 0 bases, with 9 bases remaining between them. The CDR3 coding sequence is TGTGCCAGCAGCCAAGAAGGAGGGGATAGCAATCAGCCCCAGCATTTT. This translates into CASSQEGGDSNQPQHF.

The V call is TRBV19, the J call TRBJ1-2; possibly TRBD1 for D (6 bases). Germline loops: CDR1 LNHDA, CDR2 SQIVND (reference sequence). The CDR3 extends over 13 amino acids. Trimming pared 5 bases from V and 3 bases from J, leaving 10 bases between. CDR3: CASSLGQYYGYTF. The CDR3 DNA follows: TGTGCCAGTAGTTTAGGACAGTACTATGGCTACACCTTC.

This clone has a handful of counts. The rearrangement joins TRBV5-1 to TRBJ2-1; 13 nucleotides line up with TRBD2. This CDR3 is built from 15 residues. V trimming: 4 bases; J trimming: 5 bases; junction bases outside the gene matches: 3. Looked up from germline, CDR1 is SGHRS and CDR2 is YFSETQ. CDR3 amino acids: CASSTGLAGNNEQFF. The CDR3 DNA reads TGCGCCAGCAGCACGGGACTAGCGGGGAACAATGAGCAGTTCTTC.

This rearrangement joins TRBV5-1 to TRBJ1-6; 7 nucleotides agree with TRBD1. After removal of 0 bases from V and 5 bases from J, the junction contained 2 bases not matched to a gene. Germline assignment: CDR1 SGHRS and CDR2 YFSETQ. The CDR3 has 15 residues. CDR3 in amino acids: CASSLGQGNNSPLHF. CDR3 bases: TGCGCCAGCAGCTTGGGACAGGGAAATAATTCACCCCTCCACTTT.

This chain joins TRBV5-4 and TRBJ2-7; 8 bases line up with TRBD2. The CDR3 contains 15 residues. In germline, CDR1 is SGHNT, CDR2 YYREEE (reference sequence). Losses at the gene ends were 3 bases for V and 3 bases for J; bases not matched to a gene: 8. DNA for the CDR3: TGTGCCAGCAGCTCCCGGGTAGCGGGGCTCTACGAGCAGTACTTC. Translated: CASSSRVAGLYEQYF. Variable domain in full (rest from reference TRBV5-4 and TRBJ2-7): ETGVTQSPTHLIKTRGQQVTLRCSSQSGHNTVSWYQQALGQGPQFIFQYYREEENGRGNFPPRFSGLQFPNYSSELNVNALELDDSALYLCASSSRVAGLYEQYFGPGTRLTVT.

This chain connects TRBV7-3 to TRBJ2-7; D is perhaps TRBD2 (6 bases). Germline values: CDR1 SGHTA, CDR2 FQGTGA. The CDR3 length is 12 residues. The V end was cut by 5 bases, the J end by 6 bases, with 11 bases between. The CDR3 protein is CASSHGSGEQYF. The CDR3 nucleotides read TGTGCCAGCAGCCACGGGAGCGGCGAGCAGTACTTC.

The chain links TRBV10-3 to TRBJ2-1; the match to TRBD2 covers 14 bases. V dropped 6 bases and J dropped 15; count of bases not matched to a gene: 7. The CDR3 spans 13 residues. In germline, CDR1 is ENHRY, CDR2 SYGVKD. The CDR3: CAIRGLAGDSGFF. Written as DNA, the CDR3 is TGTGCCATCAGGGGACTAGCGGGGGACTCTGGGTTCTTC.

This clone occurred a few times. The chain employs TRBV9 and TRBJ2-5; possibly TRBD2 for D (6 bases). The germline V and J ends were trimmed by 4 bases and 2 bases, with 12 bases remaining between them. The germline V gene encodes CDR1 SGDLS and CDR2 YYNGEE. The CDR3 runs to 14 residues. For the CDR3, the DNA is TGTGCCAGCAGCCCCCGGACTACTCAAGAGACCCAGTACTTC. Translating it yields CASSPRTTQETQYF.

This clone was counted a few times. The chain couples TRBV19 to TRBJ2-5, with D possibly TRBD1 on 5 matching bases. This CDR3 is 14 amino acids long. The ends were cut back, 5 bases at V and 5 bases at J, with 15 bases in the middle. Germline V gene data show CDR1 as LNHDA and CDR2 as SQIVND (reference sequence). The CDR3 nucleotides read TGTGCCAGTAGTTCTTGGACACAATCGGAGACCCAGTACTTC. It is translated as CASSSWTQSETQYF.

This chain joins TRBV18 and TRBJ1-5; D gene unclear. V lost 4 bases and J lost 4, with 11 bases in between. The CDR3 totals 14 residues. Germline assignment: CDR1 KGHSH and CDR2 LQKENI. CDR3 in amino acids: CASSLTGGNQPQHF. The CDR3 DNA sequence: TGTGCCAGCTCACTCACGGGTGGGAATCAGCCCCAGCATTTT. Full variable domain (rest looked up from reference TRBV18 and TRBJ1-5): NAGVMQNPRHLVRRRGQEARLRCSPMKGHSHVYWYRQLPEEGLKFMVYLQKENIIDESGMPKERFSAEFPKEGPSILRIQQVVRGDSAAYFCASSLTGGNQPQHFGDGTRLSIL.

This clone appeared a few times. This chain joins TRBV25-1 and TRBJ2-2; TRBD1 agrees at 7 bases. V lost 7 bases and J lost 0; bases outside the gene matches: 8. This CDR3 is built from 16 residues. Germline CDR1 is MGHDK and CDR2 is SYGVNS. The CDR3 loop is CASNSYRGTNTGELFF. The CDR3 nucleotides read TGTGCCAGCAATTCCTACAGGGGTACGAACACCGGGGAGCTGTTTTTT.

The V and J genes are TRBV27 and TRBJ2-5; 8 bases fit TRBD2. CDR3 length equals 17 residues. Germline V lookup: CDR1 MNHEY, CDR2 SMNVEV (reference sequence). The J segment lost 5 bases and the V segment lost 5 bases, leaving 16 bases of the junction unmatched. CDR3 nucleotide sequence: TGTGCCAGCAGTCCCCTATTCGGGGGGGGCGCTATCGAGACCCAGTACTTC. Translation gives CASSPLFGGGAIETQYF.

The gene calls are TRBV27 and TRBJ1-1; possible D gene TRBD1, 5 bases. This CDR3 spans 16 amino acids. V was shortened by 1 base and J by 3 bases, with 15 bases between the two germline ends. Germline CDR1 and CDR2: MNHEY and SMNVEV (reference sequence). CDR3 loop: CASSLWGRVSDTEAFF. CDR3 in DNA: TGTGCCAGCAGTTTATGGGGCAGGGTGTCGGACACTGAAGCTTTCTTT.

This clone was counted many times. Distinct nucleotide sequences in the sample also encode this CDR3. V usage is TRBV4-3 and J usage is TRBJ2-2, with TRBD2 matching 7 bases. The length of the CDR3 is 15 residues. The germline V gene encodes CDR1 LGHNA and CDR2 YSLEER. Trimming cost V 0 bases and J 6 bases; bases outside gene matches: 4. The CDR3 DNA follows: TGCGCCAGCAGCCAAGATGGGAGGGGCCCCGGGGAGCTGTTTTTT. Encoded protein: CASSQDGRGPGELFF.

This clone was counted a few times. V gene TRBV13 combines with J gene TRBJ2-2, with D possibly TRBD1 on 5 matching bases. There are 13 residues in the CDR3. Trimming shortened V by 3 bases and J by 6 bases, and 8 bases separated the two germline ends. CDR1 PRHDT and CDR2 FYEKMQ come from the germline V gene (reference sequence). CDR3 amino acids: CASSFPGSGELFF. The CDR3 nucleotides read TGTGCCAGCAGCTTCCCAGGGTCCGGGGAGCTGTTTTTT. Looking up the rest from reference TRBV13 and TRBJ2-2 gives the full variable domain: AAGVIQSPRHLIKEKRETATLKCYPIPRHDTVYWYQQGPGQDPQFLISFYEKMQSDKGSIPDRFSAQQFSDYHSELNMSSLELGDSALYFCASSFPGSGELFFGEGSRLTVL.

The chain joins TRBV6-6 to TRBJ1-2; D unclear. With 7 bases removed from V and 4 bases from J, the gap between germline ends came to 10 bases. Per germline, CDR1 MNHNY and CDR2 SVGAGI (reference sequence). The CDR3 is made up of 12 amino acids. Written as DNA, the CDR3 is TGTGCCAGCATGGCGGGCGCCTATGGCTACACCTTC. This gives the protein CASMAGAYGYTF.

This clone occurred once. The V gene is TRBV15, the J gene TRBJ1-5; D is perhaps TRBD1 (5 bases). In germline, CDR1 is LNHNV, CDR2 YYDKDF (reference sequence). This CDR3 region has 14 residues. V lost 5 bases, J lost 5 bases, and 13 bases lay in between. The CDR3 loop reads CATSLGHVDQPQHF. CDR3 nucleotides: TGTGCCACCAGCCTGGGGCACGTCGATCAGCCCCAGCATTTT.

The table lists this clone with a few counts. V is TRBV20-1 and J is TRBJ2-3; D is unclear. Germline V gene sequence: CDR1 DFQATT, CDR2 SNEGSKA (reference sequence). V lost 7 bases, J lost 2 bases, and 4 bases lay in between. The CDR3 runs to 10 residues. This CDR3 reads CSGATDTQYF. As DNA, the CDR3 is TGCAGTGGGGCCACAGATACGCAGTATTTT.

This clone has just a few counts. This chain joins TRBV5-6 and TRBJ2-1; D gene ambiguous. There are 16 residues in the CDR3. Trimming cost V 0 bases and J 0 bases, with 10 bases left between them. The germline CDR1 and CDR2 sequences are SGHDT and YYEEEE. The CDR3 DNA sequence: TGTGCCAGCAGCTTGGCCGCAGGCAGCTCCTACAATGAGCAGTTCTTC. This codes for CASSLAAGSSYNEQFF.

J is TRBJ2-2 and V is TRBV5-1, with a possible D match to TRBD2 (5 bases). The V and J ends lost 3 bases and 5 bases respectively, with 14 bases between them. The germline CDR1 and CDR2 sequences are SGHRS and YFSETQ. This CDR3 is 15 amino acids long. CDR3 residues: CASSSDGRETGELFF. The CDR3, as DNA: TGCGCCAGCAGCTCCGACGGTCGGGAAACCGGGGAGCTGTTTTTT.

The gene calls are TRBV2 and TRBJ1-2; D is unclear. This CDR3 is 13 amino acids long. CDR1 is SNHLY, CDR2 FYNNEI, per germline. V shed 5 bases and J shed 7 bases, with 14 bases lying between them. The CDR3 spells CASSPQEAGGYTF. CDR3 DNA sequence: TGTGCCAGCAGTCCCCAGGAGGCGGGTGGCTACACCTTC.

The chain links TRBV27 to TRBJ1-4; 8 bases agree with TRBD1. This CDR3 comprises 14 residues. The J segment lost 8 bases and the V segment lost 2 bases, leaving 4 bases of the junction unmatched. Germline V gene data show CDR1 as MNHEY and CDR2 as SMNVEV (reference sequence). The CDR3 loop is CASSLGQGEEKLFF. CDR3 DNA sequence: TGTGCCAGCAGTTTAGGACAGGGAGAAGAAAAACTGTTTTTT.

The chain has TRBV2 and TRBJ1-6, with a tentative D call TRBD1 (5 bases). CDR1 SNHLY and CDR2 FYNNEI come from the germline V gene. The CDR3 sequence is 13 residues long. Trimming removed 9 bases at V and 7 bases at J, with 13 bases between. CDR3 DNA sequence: TGTGCCAGGCGGCAGGGCCAAAATTCACCCCTCCACTTT. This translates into CARRQGQNSPLHF.

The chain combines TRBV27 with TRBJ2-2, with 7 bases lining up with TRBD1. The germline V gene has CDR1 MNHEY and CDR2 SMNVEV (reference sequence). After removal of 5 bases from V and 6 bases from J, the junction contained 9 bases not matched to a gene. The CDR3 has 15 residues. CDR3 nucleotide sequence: TGTGCCAGCAGTCCAACGACAGGGTACGCCGGGGAGCTGTTTTTT. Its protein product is CASSPTTGYAGELFF.

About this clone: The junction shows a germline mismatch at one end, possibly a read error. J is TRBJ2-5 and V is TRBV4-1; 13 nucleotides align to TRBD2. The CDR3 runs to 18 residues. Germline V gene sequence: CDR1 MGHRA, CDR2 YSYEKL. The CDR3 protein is CASSQEPGGLAGQEAQYF. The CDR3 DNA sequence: TGCGCCAGCAGCCAAGAGCCAGGGGGACTAGCGGGGCAAGAGGCCCAGTACTTC.

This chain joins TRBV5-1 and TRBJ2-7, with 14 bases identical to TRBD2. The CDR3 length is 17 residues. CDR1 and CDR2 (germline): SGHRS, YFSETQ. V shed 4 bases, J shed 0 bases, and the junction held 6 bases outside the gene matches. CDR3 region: CASSPGTSGGLSYEQYF. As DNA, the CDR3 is TGCGCCAGCAGCCCCGGGACTAGCGGGGGCCTCTCCTACGAGCAGTACTTC.

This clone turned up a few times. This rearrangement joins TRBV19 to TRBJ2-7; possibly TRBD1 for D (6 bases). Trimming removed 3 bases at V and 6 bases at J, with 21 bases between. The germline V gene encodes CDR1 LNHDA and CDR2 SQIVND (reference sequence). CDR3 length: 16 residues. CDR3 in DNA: TGTGCCAGTAGTATCTCATGGCAGGGGCCTTTGGTCGAGCAGTACTTC. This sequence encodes CASSISWQGPLVEQYF.